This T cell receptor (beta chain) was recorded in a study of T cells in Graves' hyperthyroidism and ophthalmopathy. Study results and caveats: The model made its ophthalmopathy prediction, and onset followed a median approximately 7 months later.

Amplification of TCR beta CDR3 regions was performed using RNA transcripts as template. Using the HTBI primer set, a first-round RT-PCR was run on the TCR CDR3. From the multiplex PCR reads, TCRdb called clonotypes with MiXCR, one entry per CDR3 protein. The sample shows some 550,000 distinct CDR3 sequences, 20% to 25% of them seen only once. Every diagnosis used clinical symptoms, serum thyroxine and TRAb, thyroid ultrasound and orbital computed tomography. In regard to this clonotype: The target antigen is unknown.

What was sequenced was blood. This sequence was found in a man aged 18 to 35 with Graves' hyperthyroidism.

The CDR3 region has the DNA TGCGCCAGCAGCTTGGGTGGGGTTCGTGAGCAGTACTTC. The encoded protein is CASSLGGVREQYF. The rearrangement uses TRBV5-1 and TRBJ2-7; D remains ambiguous. Trimming removed 0 bases at V and 7 bases at J, with 11 bases between. Germline-derived CDR1 and CDR2 are SGHRS and YFSETQ. The CDR3 spans 13 residues.